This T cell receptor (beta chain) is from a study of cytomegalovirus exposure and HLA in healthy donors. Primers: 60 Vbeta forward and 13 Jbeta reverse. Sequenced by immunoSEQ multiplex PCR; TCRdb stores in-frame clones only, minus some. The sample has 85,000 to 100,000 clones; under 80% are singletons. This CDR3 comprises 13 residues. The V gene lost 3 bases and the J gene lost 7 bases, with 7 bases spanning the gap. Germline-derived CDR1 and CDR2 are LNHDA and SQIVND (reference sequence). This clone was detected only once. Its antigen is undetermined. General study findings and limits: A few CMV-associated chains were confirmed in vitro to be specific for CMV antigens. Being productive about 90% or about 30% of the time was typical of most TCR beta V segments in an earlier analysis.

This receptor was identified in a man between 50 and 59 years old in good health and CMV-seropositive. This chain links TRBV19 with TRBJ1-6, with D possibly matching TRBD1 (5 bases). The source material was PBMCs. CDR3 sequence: CASSMEGNSPLHF. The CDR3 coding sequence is TGTGCCAGTAGTATGGAGGGGAATTCACCCCTCCACTTT.